The text below deals with one T cell receptor (beta chain). The sample is drawn from a study of cytomegalovirus exposure and HLA in healthy donors. The germline CDR1 and CDR2 sequences are MNHNS and SASEGT. The CDR3 sequence is 15 residues long. V trimming: 0 bases; J trimming: 5 bases; junction bases outside the gene matches: 6. Assay used: immunoSEQ multiplex PCR; TCRdb lists only in-frame clones, some missing. Found here are 130,000 to 150,000 clones, about 89% of them singletons; the top ten hold 0.55% to 0.8%. The chain is built from TRBV6-1 and TRBJ1-1; the match to TRBD1 covers 7 bases. The sample taken for sequencing was PBMCs. The TCR was taken from a man younger than 35 in good health and CMV-seronegative. The CDR3 is CASSEAEDRETEAFF. CDR3 nucleotide sequence: TGTGCCAGCAGTGAAGCAGAAGACAGGGAGACTGAAGCTTTCTTT.